This TCR beta chain was recorded in a study of T cell changes during pregnancy in multiple sclerosis. Method: immunoSEQ multiplex PCR; TCRdb's copy keeps in-frame clones and lacks some. The top ten clones hold approximately 0.62% of a sample with 35,000 to 45,000 clones, 85% to 90% of them seen once. CDR1 and CDR2 (germline): WNHNN, SYGVQD (reference sequence). The V end lost 10 bases, the J end lost 13 bases, and 22 bases lay between the germline ends. The CDR3 totals 13 residues. This chain connects TRBV10-1 to TRBJ1-4; unclear D gene. Sequencing used CD4+ T cells from peripheral blood mononuclear cells, obtained in the first trimester of pregnancy. The clonotype comes from a female donor with multiple sclerosis, enrolled in a pregnancy study. The CDR3 sequence is CAISTRGRWLLFF. Here the CDR3 DNA reads TGCGCCATTAGTACCCGGGGTCGGTGGTTACTGTTTTTT.